This T cell receptor (beta chain) is drawn from a study of vaccination and CD4 T cells after COVID-19. Study summary: In culture, cells were exposed to overlapping spike peptides from SARS-CoV-2, HCoV-NL63, HCoV-OC43 and HCoV-229E. Study outcomes and limitations: Reactive clone data from convalescent patients indicated a median of about 88% appearing only post-vaccination.

CD4+ T cells that had been cultured provided DNA sequenced with the Oncomine TCR Beta short-read assay. TCRdb passed the PCR reads through MiXCR, listing each CDR3 protein once. This sample has about 8,100 distinct CDR3 sequences, with around three fifths found just once. Turning to this clonotype: The antigen is undetermined.

Sample treatment: roughly 11-day PBMC culture with coronavirus spike peptide pools or control peptides (ViraFEST assay). This CDR3 has 16 amino acids. CDR1 is MNHNS, CDR2 SASEGT, per germline. The V gene lost 3 bases and the J gene lost 0 bases, with 13 bases spanning the gap. V is TRBV6-1 and J is TRBJ2-3; no clear D gene. Sequenced sample: CD4+ T cells from blood, cultured in vitro. This TCR was sampled from a human donor who had recovered from COVID-19. The CDR3: CASSDKGADSTDTQYF. The DNA of the CDR3 is TGTGCCAGCAGTGATAAGGGCGCGGACAGCACAGATACGCAGTATTTT.